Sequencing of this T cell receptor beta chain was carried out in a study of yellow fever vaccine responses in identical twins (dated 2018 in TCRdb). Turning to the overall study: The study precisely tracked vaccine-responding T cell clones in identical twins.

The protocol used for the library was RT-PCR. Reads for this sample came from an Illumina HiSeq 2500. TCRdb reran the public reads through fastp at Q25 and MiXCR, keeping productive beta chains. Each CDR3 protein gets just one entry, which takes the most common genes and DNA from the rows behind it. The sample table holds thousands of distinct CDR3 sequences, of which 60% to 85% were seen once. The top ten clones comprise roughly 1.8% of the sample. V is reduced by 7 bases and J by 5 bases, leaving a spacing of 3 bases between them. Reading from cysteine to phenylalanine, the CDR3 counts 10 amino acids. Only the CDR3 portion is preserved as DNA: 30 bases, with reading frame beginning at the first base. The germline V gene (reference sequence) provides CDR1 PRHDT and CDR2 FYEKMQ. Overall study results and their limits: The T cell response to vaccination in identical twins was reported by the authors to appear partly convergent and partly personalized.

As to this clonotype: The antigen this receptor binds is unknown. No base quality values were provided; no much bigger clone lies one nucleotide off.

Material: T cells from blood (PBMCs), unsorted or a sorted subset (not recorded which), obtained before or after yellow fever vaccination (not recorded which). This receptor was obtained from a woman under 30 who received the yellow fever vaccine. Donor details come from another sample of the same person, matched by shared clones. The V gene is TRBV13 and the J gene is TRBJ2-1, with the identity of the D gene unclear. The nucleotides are TGTGCCAGCACCAACAATGAGCAGTTCTTC. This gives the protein CASTNNEQFF. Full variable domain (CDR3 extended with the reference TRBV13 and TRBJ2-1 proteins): AAGVIQSPRHLIKEKRETATLKCYPIPRHDTVYWYQQGPGQDPQFLISFYEKMQSDKGSIPDRFSAQQFSDYHSELNMSSLELGDSALYFCASTNNEQFFGPGTRLTVL.